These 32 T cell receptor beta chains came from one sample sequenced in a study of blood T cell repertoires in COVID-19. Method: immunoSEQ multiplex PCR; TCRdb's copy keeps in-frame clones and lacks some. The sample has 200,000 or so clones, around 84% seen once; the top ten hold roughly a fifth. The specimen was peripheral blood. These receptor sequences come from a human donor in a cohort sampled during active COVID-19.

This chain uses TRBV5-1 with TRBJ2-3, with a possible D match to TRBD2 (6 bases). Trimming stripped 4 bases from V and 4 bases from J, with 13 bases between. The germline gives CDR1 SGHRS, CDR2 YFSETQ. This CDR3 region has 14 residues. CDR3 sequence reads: CASSPGVWADTQYF. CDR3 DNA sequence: TGCGCCAGCAGCCCGGGGGTGTGGGCAGATACGCAGTATTTT.

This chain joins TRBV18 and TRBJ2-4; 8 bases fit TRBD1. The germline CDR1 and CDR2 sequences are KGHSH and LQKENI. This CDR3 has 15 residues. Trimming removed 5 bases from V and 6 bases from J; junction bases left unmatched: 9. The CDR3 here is CASSSLSDRGNIQYF. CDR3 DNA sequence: TGTGCCAGCTCATCATTATCAGACAGGGGAAACATTCAGTACTTC.

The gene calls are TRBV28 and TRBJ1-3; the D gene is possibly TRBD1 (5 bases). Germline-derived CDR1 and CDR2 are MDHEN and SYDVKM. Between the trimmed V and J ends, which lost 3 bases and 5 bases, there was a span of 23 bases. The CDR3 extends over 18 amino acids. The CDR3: CASSFFALVAHRRNTIYF. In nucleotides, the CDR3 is TGTGCCAGCAGTTTCTTCGCGCTCGTGGCCCACAGGCGAAACACCATATATTTT. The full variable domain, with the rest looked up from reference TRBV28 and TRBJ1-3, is DVKVTQSSRYLVKRTGEKVFLECVQDMDHENMFWYRQDPGLGLRLIYFSYDVKMKEKGDIPEGYSVSREKKERFSLILESASTNQTSMYLCASSFFALVAHRRNTIYFGEGSWLTVV.

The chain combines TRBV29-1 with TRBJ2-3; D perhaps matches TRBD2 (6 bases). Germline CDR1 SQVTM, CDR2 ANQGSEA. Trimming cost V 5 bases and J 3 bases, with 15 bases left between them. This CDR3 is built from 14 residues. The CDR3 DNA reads TGCAGCGTTAGCCGGGGGTCTAAGACAGATACGCAGTATTTT. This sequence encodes CSVSRGSKTDTQYF.

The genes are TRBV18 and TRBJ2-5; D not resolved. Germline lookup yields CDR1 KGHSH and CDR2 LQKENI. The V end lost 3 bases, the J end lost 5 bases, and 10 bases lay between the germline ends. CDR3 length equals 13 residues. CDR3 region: CASSPIGEETQYF. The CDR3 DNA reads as TGTGCCAGCTCACCCATTGGAGAGGAGACCCAGTACTTC.

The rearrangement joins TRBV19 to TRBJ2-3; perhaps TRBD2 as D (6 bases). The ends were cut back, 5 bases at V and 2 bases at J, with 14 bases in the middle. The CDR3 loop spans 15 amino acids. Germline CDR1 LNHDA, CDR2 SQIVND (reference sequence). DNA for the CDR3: TGTGCCAGTAGTCTTCACGCGGGACTCACAGATACGCAGTATTTT. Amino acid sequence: CASSLHAGLTDTQYF.

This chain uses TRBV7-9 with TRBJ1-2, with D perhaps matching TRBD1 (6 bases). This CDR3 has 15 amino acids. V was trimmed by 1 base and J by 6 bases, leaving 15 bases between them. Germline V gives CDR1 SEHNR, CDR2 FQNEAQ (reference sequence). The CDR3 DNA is TGTGCCAGCAGCTTAGTGGTACAGGGTATCGATGGCTACACCTTC. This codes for CASSLVVQGIDGYTF.

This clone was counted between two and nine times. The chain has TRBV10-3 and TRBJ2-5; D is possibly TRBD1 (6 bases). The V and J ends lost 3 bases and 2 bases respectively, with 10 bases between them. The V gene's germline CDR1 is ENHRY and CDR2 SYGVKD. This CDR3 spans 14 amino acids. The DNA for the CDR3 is TGTGCCATCAGTGACTCTGACAGGCAAGAGACCCAGTACTTC. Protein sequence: CAISDSDRQETQYF.

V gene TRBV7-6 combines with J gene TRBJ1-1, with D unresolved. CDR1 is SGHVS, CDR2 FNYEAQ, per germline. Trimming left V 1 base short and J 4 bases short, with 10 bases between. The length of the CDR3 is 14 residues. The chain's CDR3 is CASSLEALGTEAFF. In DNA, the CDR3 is TGTGCCAGCAGCTTAGAAGCGCTGGGCACTGAAGCTTTCTTT.

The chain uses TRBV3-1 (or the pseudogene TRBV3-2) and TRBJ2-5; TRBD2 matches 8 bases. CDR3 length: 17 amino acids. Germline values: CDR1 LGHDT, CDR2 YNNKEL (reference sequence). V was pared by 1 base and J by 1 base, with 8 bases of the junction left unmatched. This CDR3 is CASSQGGGGSIQETQYF. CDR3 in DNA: TGTGCCAGCAGCCAAGGGGGCGGGGGGTCCATCCAAGAGACCCAGTACTTC.

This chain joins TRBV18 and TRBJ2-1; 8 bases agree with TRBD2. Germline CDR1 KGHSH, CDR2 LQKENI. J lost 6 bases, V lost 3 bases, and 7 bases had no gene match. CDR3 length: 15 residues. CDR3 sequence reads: CASSPGLVNVNEQFF. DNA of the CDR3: TGTGCCAGCTCACCGGGACTAGTTAACGTCAATGAGCAGTTCTTC.

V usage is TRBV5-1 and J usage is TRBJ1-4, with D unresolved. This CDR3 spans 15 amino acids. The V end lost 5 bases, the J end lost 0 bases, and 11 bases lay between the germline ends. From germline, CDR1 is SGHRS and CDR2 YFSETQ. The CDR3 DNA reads TGCGCCAGCAGATTAGCCCTTGCAACTAATGAAAAACTGTTTTTT. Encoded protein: CASRLALATNEKLFF.

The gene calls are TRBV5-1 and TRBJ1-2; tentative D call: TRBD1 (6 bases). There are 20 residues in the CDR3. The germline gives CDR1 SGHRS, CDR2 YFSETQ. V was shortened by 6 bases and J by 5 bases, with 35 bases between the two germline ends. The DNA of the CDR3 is TGCGCCAGCACCTTTGGGCAGGGGCGACCTCCCGCCTTTAATCGATATGGCTACACCTTC. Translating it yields CASTFGQGRPPAFNRYGYTF.

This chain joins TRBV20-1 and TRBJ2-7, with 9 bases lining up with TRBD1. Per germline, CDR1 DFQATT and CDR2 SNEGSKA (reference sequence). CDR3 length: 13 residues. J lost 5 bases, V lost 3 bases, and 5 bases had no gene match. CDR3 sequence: CSASPDRGHEQYF. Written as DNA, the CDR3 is TGCAGTGCTAGTCCGGACAGGGGACACGAGCAGTACTTC.

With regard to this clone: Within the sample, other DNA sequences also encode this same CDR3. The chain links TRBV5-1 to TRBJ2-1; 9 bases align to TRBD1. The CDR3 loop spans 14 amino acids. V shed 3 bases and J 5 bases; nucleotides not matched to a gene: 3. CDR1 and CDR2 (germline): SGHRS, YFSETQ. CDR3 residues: CASSSGTGNNEQFF. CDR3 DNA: TGCGCCAGCAGCTCCGGGACAGGGAACAATGAGCAGTTCTTC.

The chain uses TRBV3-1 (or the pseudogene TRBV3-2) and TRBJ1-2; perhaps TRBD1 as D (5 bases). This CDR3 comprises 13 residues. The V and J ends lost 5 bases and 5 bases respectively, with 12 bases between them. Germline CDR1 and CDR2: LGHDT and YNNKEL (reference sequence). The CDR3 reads CASSFDSPYGYTF. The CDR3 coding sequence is TGTGCCAGCAGCTTCGACAGTCCGTATGGCTACACCTTC.

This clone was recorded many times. CDR3 coding DNA: TGCGCCAGCACCCCAGGCTACAGTCTCACAGATACGCAGTATTTT. Amino acids: CASTPGYSLTDTQYF. This sequence joins TRBV4-1 and TRBJ2-3; the D is unclear. The CDR3 is made up of 15 amino acids. The V and J ends lost 7 bases and 2 bases respectively, with 16 bases between them. The germline CDR1 and CDR2 sequences are MGHRA and YSYEKL.

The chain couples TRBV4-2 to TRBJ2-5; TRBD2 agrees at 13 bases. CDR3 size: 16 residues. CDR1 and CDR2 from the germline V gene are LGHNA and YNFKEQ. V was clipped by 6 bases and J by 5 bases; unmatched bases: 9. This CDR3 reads CASSRAGTSGTETQYF. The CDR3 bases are TGTGCCAGCAGTCGCGCCGGGACTAGCGGGACCGAGACCCAGTACTTC.

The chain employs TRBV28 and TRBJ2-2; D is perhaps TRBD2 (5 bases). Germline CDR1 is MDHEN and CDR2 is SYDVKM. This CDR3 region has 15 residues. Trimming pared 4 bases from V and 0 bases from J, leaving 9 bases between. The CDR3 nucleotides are TGTGCCAGCAGTTATAGCGCGCCGAACACCGGGGAGCTGTTTTTT. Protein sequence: CASSYSAPNTGELFF.

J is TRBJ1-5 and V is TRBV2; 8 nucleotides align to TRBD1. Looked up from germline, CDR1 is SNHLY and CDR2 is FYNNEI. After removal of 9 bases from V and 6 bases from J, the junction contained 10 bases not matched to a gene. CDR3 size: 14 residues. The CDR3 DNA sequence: TGTGCCAGTTCCGCAGGGGGCGGAGGTCAGCCCCAGCATTTT. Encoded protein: CASSAGGGGQPQHF.

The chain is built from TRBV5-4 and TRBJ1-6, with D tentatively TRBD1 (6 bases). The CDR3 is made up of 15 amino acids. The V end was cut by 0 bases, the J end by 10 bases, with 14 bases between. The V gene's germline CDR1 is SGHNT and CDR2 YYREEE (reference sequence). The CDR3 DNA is TGTGCCAGCAGCTTGGACAGGGAGTGGAAATCACCCCTCCACTTT. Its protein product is CASSLDREWKSPLHF.

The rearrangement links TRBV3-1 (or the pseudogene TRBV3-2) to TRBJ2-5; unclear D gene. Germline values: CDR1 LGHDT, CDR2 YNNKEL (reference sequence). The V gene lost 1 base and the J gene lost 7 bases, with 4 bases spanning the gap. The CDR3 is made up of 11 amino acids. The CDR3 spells CASSQVRTQYF. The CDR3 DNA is TGTGCCAGCAGCCAAGTCCGGACCCAGTACTTC.

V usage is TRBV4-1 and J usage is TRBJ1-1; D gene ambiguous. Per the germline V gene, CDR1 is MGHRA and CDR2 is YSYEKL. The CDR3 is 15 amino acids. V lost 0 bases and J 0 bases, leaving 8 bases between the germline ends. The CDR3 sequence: CASSQDSSVNTEAFF. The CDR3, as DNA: TGCGCCAGCAGCCAAGATTCCTCAGTGAACACTGAAGCTTTCTTT.

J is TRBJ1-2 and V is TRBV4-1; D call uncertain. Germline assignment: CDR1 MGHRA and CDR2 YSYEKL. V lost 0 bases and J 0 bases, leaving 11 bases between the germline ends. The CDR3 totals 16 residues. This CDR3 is CASSQDPKPANYGYTF. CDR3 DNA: TGCGCCAGCAGCCAAGACCCTAAGCCTGCTAACTATGGCTACACCTTC.

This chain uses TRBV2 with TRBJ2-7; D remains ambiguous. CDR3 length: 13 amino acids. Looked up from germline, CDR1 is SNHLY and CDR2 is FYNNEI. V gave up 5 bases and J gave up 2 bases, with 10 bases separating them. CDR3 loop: CASSFTVTYEQYF. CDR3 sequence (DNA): TGTGCCAGCAGTTTTACAGTAACCTACGAGCAGTACTTC.

The CDR3 sequence is CASTNRATDQETQYF. The CDR3 DNA sequence: TGTGCCAGTACCAACCGGGCGACAGACCAAGAGACCCAGTACTTC. The chain couples TRBV19 to TRBJ2-5, with D possibly TRBD1 on 5 matching bases. This CDR3 has 15 amino acids. V was trimmed by 7 bases and J by 0 bases, leaving 15 bases between them. Germline CDR1 LNHDA, CDR2 SQIVND (reference sequence).

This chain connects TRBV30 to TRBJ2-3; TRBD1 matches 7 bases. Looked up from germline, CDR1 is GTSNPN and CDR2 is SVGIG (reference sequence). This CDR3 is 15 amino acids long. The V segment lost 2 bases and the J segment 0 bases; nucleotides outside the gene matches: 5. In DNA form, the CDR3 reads TGTGCCTGGAGTCAGGGGGTAACTAGCACAGATACGCAGTATTTT. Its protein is CAWSQGVTSTDTQYF.

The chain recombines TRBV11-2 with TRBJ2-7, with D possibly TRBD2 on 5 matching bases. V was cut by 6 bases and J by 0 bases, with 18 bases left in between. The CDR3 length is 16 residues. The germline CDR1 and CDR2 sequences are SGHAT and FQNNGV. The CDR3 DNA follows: TGTGCCAGCAGTCCATTATCACGGGATAGCTCCTACGAGCAGTACTTC. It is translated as CASSPLSRDSSYEQYF. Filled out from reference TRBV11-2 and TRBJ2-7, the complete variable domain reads EAGVAQSPRYKIIEKRQSVAFWCNPISGHATLYWYQQILGQGPKLLIQFQNNGVVDDSQLPKDRFSAERLKGVDSTLKIQPAKLEDSAVYLCASSPLSRDSSYEQYFGPGTRLTVT.

In nucleotides, the CDR3 is TGCGCCAGCAGCCCGACTAGCGGGAGTAGTGAGCAGTTCTTC. It codes for CASSPTSGSSEQFF. The chain is built from TRBV5-1 and TRBJ2-1, with 12 bases that match TRBD2. In germline, CDR1 is SGHRS, CDR2 YFSETQ. This CDR3 is built from 14 residues. The junction had 5 bases not matched to a gene; V was cut back by 4 bases and J by 9 bases.

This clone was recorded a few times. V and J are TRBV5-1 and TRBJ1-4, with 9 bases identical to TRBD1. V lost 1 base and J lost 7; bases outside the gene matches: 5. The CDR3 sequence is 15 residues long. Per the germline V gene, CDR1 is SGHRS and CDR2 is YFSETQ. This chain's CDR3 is CASSLLGQGVEKLFF. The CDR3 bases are TGCGCCAGCAGCTTGTTGGGACAGGGCGTTGAAAAACTGTTTTTT.

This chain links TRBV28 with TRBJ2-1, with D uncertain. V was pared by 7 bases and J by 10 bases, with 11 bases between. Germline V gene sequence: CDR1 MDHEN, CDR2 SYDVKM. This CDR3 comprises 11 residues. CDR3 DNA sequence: TGTGCCAGCACCAACGCGAGGGAGCAGTTCTTC. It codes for CASTNAREQFF. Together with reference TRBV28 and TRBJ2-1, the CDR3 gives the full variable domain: DVKVTQSSRYLVKRTGEKVFLECVQDMDHENMFWYRQDPGLGLRLIYFSYDVKMKEKGDIPEGYSVSREKKERFSLILESASTNQTSMYLCASTNAREQFFGPGTRLTVL.

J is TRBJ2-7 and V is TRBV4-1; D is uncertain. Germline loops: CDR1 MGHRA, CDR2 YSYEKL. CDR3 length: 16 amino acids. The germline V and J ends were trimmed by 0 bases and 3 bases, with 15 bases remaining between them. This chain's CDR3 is CASSQDSRLLGYEQYF. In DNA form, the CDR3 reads TGCGCCAGCAGCCAAGATTCTCGACTCTTAGGCTACGAGCAGTACTTC.